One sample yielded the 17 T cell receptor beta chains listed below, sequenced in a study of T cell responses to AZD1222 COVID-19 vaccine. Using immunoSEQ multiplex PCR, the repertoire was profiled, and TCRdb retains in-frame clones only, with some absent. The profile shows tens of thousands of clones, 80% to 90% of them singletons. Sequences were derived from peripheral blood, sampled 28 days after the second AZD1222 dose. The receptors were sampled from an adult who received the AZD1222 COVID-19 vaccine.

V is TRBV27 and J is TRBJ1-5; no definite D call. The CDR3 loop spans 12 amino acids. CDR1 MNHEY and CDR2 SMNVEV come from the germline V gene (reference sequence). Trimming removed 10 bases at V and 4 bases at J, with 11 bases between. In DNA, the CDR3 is TGTGCCAAACTCCCCGCGAATCAGCCCCAGCATTTT. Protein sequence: CAKLPANQPQHF.

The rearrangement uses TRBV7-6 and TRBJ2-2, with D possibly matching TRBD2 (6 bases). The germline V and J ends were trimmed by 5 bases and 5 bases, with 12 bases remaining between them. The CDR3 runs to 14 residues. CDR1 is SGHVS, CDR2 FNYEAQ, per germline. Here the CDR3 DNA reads TGTGCCAGCAGCAGGAGGGGACCAACCGGGGAGCTGTTTTTT. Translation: CASSRRGPTGELFF.

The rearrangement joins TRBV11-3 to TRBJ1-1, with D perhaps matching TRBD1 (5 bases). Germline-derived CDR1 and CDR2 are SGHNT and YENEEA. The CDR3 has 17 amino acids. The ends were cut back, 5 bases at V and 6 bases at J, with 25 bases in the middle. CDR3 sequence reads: CASSHHPPRQWAAEAFF. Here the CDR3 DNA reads TGTGCCAGCAGCCACCACCCCCCCCGACAGTGGGCCGCTGAAGCTTTCTTT.

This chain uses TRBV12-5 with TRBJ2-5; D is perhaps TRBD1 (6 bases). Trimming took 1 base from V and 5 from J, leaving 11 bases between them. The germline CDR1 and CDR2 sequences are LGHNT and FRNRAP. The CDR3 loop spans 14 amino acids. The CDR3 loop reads CASGLGGRGETQYF. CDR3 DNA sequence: TGTGCTAGTGGTTTGGGGGGGCGTGGGGAGACCCAGTACTTC.

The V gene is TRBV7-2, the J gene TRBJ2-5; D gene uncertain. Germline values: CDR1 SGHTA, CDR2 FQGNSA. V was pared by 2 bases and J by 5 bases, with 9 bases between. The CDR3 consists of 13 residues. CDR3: CASSLWLSETQYF. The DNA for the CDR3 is TGTGCCAGCAGCTTATGGTTGAGTGAGACCCAGTACTTC. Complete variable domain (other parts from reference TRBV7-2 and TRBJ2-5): GAGVSQSPSNKVTEKGKDVELRCDPISGHTALYWYRQSLGQGLEFLIYFQGNSAPDKSGLPSDRFSAERTGGSVSTLTIQRTQQEDSAVYLCASSLWLSETQYFGPGTRLLVL.

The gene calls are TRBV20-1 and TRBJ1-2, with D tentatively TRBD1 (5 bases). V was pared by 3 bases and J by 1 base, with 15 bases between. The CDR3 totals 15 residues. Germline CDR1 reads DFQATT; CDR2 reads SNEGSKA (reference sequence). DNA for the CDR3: TGCAGTGCTAGTTTTCGGGCCGACAGTAACTATGGCTACACCTTC. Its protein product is CSASFRADSNYGYTF.

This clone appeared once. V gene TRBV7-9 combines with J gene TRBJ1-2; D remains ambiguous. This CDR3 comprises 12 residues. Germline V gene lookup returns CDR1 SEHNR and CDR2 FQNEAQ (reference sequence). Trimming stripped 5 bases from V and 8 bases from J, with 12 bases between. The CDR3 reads CASSILTEGYTF. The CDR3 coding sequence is TGTGCCAGCAGCATACTAACTGAGGGCTACACCTTC.

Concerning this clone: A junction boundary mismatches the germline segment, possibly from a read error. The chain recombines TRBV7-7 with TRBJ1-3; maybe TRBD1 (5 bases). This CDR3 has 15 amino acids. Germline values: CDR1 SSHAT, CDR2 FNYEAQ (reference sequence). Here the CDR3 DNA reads TGTGCTAGCAGCCAAGGGCGGGGGAATGGAAACACCATATATTTT. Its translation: CASSQGRGNGNTIYF.

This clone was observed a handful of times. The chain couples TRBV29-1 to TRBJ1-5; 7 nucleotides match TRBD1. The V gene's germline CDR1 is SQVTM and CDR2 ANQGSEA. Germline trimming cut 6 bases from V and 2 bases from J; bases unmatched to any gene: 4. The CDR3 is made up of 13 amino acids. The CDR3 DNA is TGCAGCGTGGGCGACAGGGGCAATCAGCCCCAGCATTTT. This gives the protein CSVGDRGNQPQHF.

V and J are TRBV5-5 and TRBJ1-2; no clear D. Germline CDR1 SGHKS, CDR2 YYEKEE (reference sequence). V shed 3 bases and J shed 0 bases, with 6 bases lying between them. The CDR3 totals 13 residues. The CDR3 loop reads CASSSGPNYGYTF. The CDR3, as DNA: TGTGCCAGCAGCTCCGGACCTAACTATGGCTACACCTTC.

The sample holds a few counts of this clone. The CDR3 DNA is TGCAGCGTTGATTTCCTGAACACCGGGGAGCTGTTTTTT. It codes for CSVDFLNTGELFF. V and J are TRBV29-1 and TRBJ2-2; D is unresolved. Germline loops: CDR1 SQVTM, CDR2 ANQGSEA. Trimming took 3 bases from V and 1 from J, leaving 6 bases between them. The CDR3 length is 13 residues.

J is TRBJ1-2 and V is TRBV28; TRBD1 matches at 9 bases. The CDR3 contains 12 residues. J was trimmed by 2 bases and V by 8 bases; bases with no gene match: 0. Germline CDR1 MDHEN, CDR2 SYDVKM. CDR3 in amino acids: CASGTGNYGYTF. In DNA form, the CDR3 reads TGTGCCAGCGGGACAGGGAACTATGGCTACACCTTC.

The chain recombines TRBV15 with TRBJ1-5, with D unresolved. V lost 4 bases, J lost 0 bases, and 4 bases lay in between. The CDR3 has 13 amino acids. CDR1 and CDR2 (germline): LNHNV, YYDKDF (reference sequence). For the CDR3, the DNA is TGTGCCACCAGCAAAAATAGCAATCAGCCCCAGCATTTT. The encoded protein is CATSKNSNQPQHF.

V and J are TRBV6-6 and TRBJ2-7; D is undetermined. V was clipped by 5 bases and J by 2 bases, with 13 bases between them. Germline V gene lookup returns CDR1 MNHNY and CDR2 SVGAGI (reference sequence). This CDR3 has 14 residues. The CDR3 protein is CASSPTRSPYEQYF. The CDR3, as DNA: TGTGCCAGCAGTCCTACCCGGTCTCCCTACGAGCAGTACTTC.

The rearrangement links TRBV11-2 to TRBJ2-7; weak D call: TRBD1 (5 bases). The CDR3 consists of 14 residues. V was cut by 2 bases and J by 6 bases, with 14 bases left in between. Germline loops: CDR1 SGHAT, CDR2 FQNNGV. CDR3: CASSLNRGASEQYF. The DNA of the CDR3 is TGTGCCAGCAGCTTAAACCGTGGGGCGAGCGAGCAGTACTTC.

The CDR3 loop is CASSFSGAVGELFF. CDR3 DNA sequence: TGCGCCAGCAGCTTCTCGGGGGCGGTCGGGGAGCTGTTTTTT. The chain recombines TRBV5-1 with TRBJ2-2; D is tentatively TRBD1 or TRBD2 (6 bases each). Germline CDR1 SGHRS, CDR2 YFSETQ. V lost 2 bases and J lost 7, with 12 bases in between. CDR3 length equals 14 residues. The variable domain in full, with the rest retrieved from reference TRBV5-1 and TRBJ2-2, is KAGVTQTPRYLIKTRGQQVTLSCSPISGHRSVSWYQQTPGQGLQFLFEYFSETQRNKGNFPGRFSGRQFSNSRSEMNVSTLELGDSALYLCASSFSGAVGELFFGEGSRLTVL.

The DNA of the CDR3 is TGTGCCAGCGGACTAGCCGGCCTATATCCCTACGAGCAGTACTTC. Amino acids: CASGLAGLYPYEQYF. This sequence joins TRBV27 and TRBJ2-7, with 8 bases aligning to TRBD2. The CDR3 length is 15 residues. V lost 8 bases and J lost 2; bases outside the gene matches: 11. Germline lookup yields CDR1 MNHEY and CDR2 SMNVEV (reference sequence).